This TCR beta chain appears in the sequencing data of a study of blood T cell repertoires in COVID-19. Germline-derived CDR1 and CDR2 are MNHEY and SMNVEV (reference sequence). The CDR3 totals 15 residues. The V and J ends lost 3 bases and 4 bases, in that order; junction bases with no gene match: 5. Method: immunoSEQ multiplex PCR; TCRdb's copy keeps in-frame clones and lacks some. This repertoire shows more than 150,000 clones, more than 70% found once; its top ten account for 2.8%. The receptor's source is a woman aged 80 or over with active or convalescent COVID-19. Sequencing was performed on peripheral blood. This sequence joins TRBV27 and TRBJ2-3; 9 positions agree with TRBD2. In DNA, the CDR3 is TGTGCCAGCAGTTTCCTGACTAGCGGTTCAGATACGCAGTATTTT. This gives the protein CASSFLTSGSDTQYF.